This T cell receptor (beta chain) came from a study of cytomegalovirus exposure and HLA in healthy donors. The study's findings and limits: There were some public TCRs occurring in many donors, but most TCR sequences were rare. Productive rates of about 87% or about 30% were seen for most TCR beta V segments in an earlier analysis. Later work associated 17,000 or so TCR beta sequences with HLA alleles at 0.05 false discovery rate. Researchers reported that a few CMV-associated chains were confirmed in vitro as CMV antigen-specific.

The PCR made use of 60 Vbeta and 13 Jbeta primers. Only in-frame clones appear in the TCRdb table, and some are missing; sequencing was by immunoSEQ multiplex PCR. The sample includes 50,000 to 70,000 clones, less than 85% of them seen just once. CDR1 is SGDLS and CDR2 is YYNGEE in the germline V gene. Trimming stripped 4 bases from V and 1 base from J, with 17 bases between. This CDR3 is built from 16 residues. Remarks on this clone: The antigen remains undetermined.

V and J are TRBV9 and TRBJ1-1; no clear D. Sequenced sample: PBMCs. This TCR derives from a man aged 30-40 years in good health and CMV-seropositive. The CDR3 DNA is TGTGCCAGCAGCCCGCCAACCCATAGCTCGAACACTGAAGCTTTCTTT. This encodes CASSPPTHSSNTEAFF.